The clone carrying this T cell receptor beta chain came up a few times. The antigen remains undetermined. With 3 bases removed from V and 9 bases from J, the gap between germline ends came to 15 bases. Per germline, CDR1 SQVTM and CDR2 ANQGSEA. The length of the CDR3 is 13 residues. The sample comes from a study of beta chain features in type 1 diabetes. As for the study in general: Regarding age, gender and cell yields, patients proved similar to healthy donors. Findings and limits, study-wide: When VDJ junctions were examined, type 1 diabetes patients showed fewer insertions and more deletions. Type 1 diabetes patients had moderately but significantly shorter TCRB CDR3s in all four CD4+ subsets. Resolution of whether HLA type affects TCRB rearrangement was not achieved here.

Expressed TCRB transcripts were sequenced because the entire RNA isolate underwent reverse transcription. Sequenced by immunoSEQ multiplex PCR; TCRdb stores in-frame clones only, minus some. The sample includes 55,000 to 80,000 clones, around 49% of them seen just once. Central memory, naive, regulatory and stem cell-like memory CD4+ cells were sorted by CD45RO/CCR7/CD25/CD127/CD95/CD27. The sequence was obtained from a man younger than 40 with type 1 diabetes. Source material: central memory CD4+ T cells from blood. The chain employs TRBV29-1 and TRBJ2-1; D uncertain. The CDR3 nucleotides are TGCAGCGTTGATGACTGGCTAATGGCTGAGCAGTTCTTC. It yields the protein CSVDDWLMAEQFF.